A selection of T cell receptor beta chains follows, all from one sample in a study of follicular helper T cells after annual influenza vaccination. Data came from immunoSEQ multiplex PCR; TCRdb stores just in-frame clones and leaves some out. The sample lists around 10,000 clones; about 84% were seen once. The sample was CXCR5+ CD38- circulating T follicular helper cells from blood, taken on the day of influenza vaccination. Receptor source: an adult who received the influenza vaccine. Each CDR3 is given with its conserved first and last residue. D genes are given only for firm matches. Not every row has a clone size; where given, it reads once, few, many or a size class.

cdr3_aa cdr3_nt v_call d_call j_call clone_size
CASSLEGNTEAFF TGTGCCAGCAGTTTGGAGGGGAACACTGAAGCTTTCTTT TRBV2 NA TRBJ1-1 NA
CAWTWTSQETQYF TGTGCCTGGACTTGGACAAGCCAAGAGACCCAGTACTTC TRBV30 NA TRBJ2-5 NA
CASSQDRGRHYEQYF TGCGCCAGCAGCCAAGATAGGGGACGGCACTACGAGCAGTACTTC TRBV4-3 NA TRBJ2-7 NA
CASSEAVRNTIYF TGTGCCAGCAGTGAAGCAGTACGAAACACCATATATTTT TRBV6-1 NA TRBJ1-3 few
CASSRSGENSPLHF TGTGCCAGCAGCCGCTCAGGGGAGAATTCACCCCTCCACTTT TRBV14 NA TRBJ1-6 few
CASSKGENTEAFF TGTGCCAGCAGTAAGGGGGAGAACACTGAAGCTTTCTTT TRBV7-7 NA TRBJ1-1 NA
CSVGGRGAGGTQYF TGCAGCGTTGGGGGACGGGGGGCCGGAGGTACGCAGTATTTT TRBV29-1 NA TRBJ2-3 NA
CASSSGHTDYGYTF TGCGCCAGCAGCTCGGGACACACCGACTATGGCTACACCTTC TRBV5-1 NA TRBJ1-2 NA
CASSLAPGSDEQFF TGTGCCAGCAGCTTAGCGCCTGGATCGGATGAGCAGTTCTTC TRBV7-2 NA TRBJ2-1 NA
CAWRDPGQGTDTQYF TGTGCCTGGAGAGATCCGGGACAGGGCACAGATACGCAGTATTTT TRBV30 TRBD1 TRBJ2-3 once
CASSPRTGSNSPLHF TGTGCCAGCAGTCCCCGGACAGGGTCTAATTCACCCCTCCACTTT TRBV6-5 TRBD1 TRBJ1-6 NA
CASSFGPSEAFF TGTGCCAGCAGTTTCGGTCCGTCTGAAGCTTTCTTT TRBV28 NA TRBJ1-1 NA
CSVEDQLAGTDTQYF TGCAGCGTTGAAGATCAGCTAGCGGGAACAGATACGCAGTATTTT TRBV29-1 TRBD2 TRBJ2-3 NA
CASSMRDSLLAEAFF TGTGCCAGTAGTATGCGGGACTCCCTGCTGGCTGAAGCTTTCTTT TRBV19 NA TRBJ1-1 NA
CASSYLGQGGYEQYF TGTGCCAGCAGTTACTTAGGACAGGGGGGGTACGAGCAGTACTTC TRBV6-5 TRBD1 TRBJ2-7 NA
CASSLFRDKNTEAFF TGTGCCAGCAGCTTATTCCGGGACAAGAACACTGAAGCTTTCTTT TRBV7-2 NA TRBJ1-1 NA
CASSVQGFTGELFF TGTGCCAGCAGCGTACAGGGTTTCACCGGGGAGCTGTTTTTT TRBV9 NA TRBJ2-2 once
CSAGQGWNTGELFF TGCAGCGCGGGACAGGGATGGAACACCGGGGAGCTGTTTTTT TRBV29-1 TRBD1 TRBJ2-2 NA
CASSLSFSYNQPQHF TGTGCCAGCAGTTTATCTTTCTCGTACAATCAGCCCCAGCATTTT TRBV27 NA TRBJ1-5 few
CASSLGAGVTDTQYF TGCGCCAGCAGCTTGGGGGCGGGAGTAACAGATACGCAGTATTTT TRBV5-1 TRBD2 TRBJ2-3 NA
CASSPGSGMDEQYF TGTGCCAGCAGCCCGGGTAGCGGGATGGACGAGCAGTACTTC TRBV11-3 TRBD2 TRBJ2-7 once
CASSPRDRAGYTF TGTGCCAGCAGCCCCCGGGACAGGGCTGGCTACACCTTC TRBV7-9 TRBD1 TRBJ1-2 few
CASSQSRVVEKLFF TGCGCCAGCAGCCAAAGTCGGGTGGTAGAAAAACTGTTTTTT TRBV4-3 NA TRBJ1-4 NA
CARRGQGGTDTQYF TGCGCCAGACGCGGACAGGGGGGAACAGATACGCAGTATTTT TRBV4-3 TRBD1 TRBJ2-3 NA
CASSLSAIEKSTDF TGTGCCAGCAGTTTATCGGCGATCGAAAAAAGCACGGACTTC TRBV28 NA TRBJ2-7 NA
CASSPGRTVETQYF TGTGCCAGCAGCCCCGGCCGGACAGTAGAGACCCAGTACTTC TRBV7-2 NA TRBJ2-5 NA
CASSRQTLSGNTIYF TGTGCCAGCAGTCGACAGACCCTCTCTGGAAACACCATATATTTT TRBV14 NA TRBJ1-3 NA
CASSSLRGKGAFYEQYF TGTGCCAGCAGTTCCCTCCGGGGAAAGGGAGCTTTCTACGAGCAGTACTTC TRBV28 NA TRBJ2-7 NA
CASSPGGTSGTGEQFF TGTGCCAGCAGCCCAGGGGGGACTAGCGGGACAGGTGAGCAGTTCTTC TRBV11-3 TRBD2 TRBJ2-1 NA
CASQGRGARTEAFF TGTGCCAGTCAAGGCCGGGGGGCGCGGACTGAAGCTTTCTTT TRBV19 NA TRBJ1-1 NA
CASSLGRQSGELFF TGTGCCAGCAGCTTAGGCAGGCAATCCGGGGAGCTGTTTTTT TRBV7-2 NA TRBJ2-2 NA